The clone carrying this T cell receptor (beta chain) was counted ten times or more. The sample originates from a study of T cells in Graves' hyperthyroidism and ophthalmopathy. Amplified TCR beta CDR3 regions came from RNA transcripts. Researchers ran a first-round RT-PCR on the TCR CDR3 using the HTBI primer set. A single record per CDR3 protein comes from TCRdb applying MiXCR to the multiplex PCR reads. Of about 290,000 distinct CDR3 sequences in the sample, about 15% are singletons; the top ten hold 55% to 60%. This CDR3 spans 13 amino acids. Trimming at V came to 5 bases and at J to 7 bases, leaving 6 bases not matched to a gene. Germline loops: CDR1 LNHNV, CDR2 YYDKDF (reference sequence).

The chain couples TRBV15 to TRBJ2-7; TRBD1 aligns across 9 bases. Sequencing used blood. The clonotype was recovered from a woman aged 60-70 years with Graves' ophthalmopathy. The DNA for the CDR3 is TGTGCCACCAGCCCCGACAGGGGGAGAGAGCAGTACTTC. Its translation: CATSPDRGREQYF.